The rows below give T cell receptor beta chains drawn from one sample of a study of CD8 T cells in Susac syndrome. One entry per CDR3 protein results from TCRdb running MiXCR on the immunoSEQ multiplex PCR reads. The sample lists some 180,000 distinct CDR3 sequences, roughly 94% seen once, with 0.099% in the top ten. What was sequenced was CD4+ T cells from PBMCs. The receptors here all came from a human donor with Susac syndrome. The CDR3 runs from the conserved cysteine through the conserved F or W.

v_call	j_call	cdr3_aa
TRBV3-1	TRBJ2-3	CASSLQGVTDTQYF
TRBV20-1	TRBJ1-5	CSARDTGENQPQHF
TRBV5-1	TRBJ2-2	CASSLINAANTGELFF
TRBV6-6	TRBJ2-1	CASRHTGTGPGSEQFF
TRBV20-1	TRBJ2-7	CSASSRDLSYEQYF
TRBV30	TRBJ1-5	CAWSGTGGLNQPQHF
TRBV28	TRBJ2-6	CASSRTGVYSGANVLTF
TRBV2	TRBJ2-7	CASSDLGQGGRAYEQYF
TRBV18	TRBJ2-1	CASSPEINSYNEQFF
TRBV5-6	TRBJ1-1	CASSLAGRVTEAFF
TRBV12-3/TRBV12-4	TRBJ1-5	CASSLGNSNQPQHF
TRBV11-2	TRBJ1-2	CASTQGANYGYTF
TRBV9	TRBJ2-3	CASSVGGGRGTDTQYF
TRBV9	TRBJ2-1	CASSFSGRVNEQFF
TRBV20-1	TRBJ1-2	CSAPIERGYTF
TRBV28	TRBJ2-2	CASSFVPRGRTGELFF
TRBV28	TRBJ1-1	CASSLSRDRGLNTEAFF
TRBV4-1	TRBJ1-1	CASSPLWVLGRPSTEAFF
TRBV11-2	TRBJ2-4	CASSAGQGASNIQYF
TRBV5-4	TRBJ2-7	CASSLRTRYSYEQYF
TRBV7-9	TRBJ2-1	CASSPLAGGSNEQFF
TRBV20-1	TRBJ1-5	CSAAARGNQPQHF
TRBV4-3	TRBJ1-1	CASSQARGRAEAFF
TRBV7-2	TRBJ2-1	CASSLDSGGNNEQFF
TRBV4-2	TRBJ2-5	CASSQAVDETQYF
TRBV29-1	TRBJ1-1	CSVEVQGNTEAFF
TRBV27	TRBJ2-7	CASSLLGRAYEQYF
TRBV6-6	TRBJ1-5	CASSFDAEQPQHF
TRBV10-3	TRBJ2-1	CAISESVRLGSYNEQFF
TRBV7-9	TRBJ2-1	CASSPGGLMDNEQFF
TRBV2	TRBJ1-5	CASNPAGNQPQHF